This TCR beta chain is from a study of memory CD4+ T cells and cytomegalovirus serostatus. Single viable CD3+CD4+CD8-CD45RO+ cells were sorted as the memory CD4+ T cells. The data were produced by immunoSEQ multiplex PCR, yet TCRdb's version contains in-frame clones alone and is incomplete. The sample has some 47,000 clones; around 82% are singletons. The material sequenced was memory CD4+ T cells from blood. The TCR originated in an adult in good health and CMV-seronegative.

The CDR3 sequence: CATGVGGTDTQYF. The CDR3 bases are TGTGCCACAGGCGTCGGAGGCACAGATACGCAGTATTTT. The chain has TRBV15 and TRBJ2-3; D is unresolved. Germline CDR1 and CDR2: LNHNV and YYDKDF (reference sequence). The V end lost 9 bases, the J end lost 1 base, and 11 bases lay between the germline ends. CDR3 length: 13 amino acids.